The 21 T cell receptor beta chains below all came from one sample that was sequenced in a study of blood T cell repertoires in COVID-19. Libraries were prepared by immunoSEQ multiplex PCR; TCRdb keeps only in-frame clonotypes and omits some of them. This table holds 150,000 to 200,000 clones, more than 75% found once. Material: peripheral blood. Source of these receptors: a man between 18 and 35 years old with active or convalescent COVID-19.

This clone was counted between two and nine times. The chain's CDR3 is CASRDLAGSGETQYF. In DNA form, the CDR3 reads TGCGCCAGCAGGGATCTAGCGGGGTCGGGGGAGACCCAGTACTTC. The rearrangement links TRBV5-1 to TRBJ2-5; 9 bases match TRBD2. Germline V lookup: CDR1 SGHRS, CDR2 YFSETQ. The CDR3 consists of 15 residues. The ends lost 5 bases at V and 5 bases at J; junction bases unmatched: 10.

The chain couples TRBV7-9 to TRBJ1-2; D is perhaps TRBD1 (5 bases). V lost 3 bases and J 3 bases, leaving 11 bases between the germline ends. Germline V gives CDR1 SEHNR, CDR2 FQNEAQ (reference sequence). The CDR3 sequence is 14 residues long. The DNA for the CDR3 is TGTGCCAGCAGCTTGGTAGGGGTAGACTATGGCTACACCTTC. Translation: CASSLVGVDYGYTF.

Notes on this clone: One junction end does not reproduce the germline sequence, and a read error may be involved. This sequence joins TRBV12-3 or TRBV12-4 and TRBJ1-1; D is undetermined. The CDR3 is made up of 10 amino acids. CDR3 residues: CASSPAGTSF. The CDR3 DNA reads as TGTGCCAGCAGTCCAGCGGGCACTTCATTT.

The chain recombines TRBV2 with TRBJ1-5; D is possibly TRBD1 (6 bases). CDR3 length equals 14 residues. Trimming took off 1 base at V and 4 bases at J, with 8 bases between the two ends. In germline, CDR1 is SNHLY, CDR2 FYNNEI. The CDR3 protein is CASSEVRGNQPQHF. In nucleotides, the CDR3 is TGTGCCAGCAGTGAAGTAAGGGGGAATCAGCCCCAGCATTTT.

CDR3 protein: CASPLAGGAYEQYV. The CDR3 coding sequence is TGTGCCAGCCCGCTAGCGGGAGGTGCCTACGAGCAGTACGTC. This chain joins TRBV19 and TRBJ2-7; TRBD2 matches at 11 bases. V lost 9 bases, J lost 2 bases, and 6 bases stayed unmatched. Germline loops: CDR1 LNHDA, CDR2 SQIVND (reference sequence). This CDR3 is built from 14 residues.

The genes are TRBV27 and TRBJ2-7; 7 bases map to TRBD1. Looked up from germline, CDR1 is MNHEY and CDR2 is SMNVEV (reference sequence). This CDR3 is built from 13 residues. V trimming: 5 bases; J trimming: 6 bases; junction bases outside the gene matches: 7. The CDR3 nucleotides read TGTGCCAGCAGTAGCCACAGGGGATCCGAGCAGTACTTC. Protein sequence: CASSSHRGSEQYF.

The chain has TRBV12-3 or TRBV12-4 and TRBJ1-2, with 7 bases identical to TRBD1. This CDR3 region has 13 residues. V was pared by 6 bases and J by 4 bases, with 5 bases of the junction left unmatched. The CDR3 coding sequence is TGTGCCAGCAGGCGGGGACAGCGCTATGGCTACACCTTC. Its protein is CASRRGQRYGYTF.

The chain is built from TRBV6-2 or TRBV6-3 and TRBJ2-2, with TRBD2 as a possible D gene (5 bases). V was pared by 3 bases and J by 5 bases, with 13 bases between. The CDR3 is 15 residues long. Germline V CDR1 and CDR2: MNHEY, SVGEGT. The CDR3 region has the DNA TGTGCCAGCAGTTATGAGGTCCCGGGGACCGGGGAGCTGTTTTTT. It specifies CASSYEVPGTGELFF.

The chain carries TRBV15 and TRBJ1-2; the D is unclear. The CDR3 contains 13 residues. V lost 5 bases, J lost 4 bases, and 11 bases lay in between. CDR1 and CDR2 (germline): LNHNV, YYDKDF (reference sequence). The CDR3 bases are TGTGCCACCAGCCTGGGGAGCTTCTATGGCTACACCTTC. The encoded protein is CATSLGSFYGYTF.

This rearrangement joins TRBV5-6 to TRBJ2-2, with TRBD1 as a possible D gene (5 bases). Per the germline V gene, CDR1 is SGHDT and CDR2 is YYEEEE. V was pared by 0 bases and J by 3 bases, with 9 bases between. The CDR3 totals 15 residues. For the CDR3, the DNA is TGTGCCAGCAGCTTGGTAGACAGTTACACCGGGGAGCTGTTTTTT. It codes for CASSLVDSYTGELFF.

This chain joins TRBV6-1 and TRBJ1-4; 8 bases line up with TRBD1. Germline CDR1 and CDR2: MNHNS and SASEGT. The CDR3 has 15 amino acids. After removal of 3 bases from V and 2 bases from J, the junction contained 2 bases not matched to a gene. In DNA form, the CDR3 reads TGTGCCAGCAGTGATACAGGGGGGACTAATGAAAAACTGTTTTTT. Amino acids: CASSDTGGTNEKLFF.

CDR3 sequence reads: CASSPGQGYSGSYNEQFF. The CDR3 nucleotides are TGTGCCAGCAGCCCGGGACAGGGATATAGTGGATCCTACAATGAGCAGTTCTTC. V gene TRBV9 combines with J gene TRBJ2-1; 9 bases are a match to TRBD1. Germline loops: CDR1 SGDLS, CDR2 YYNGEE. The V segment lost 4 bases and the J segment 1 base; nucleotides outside the gene matches: 12. There are 18 residues in the CDR3.

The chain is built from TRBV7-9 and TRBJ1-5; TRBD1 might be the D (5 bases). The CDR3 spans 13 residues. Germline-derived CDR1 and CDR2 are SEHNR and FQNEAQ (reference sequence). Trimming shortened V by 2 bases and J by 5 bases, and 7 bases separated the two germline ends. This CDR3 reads CASSLTGDQPQHF. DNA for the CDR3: TGTGCCAGCAGCTTAACGGGGGATCAGCCCCAGCATTTT.

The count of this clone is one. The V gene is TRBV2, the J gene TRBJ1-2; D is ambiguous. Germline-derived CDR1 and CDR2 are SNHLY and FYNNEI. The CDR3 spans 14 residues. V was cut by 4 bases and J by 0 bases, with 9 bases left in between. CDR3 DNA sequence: TGTGCCAGCAGTGCGGGTGGAACTAACTATGGCTACACCTTC. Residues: CASSAGGTNYGYTF.

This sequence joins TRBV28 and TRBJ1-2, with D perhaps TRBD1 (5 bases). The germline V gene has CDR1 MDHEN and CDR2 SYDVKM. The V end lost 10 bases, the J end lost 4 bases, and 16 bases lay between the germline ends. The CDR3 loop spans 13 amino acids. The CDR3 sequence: CATAYAGVYGYTF. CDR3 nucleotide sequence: TGTGCCACCGCCTATGCGGGGGTCTATGGCTACACCTTC.

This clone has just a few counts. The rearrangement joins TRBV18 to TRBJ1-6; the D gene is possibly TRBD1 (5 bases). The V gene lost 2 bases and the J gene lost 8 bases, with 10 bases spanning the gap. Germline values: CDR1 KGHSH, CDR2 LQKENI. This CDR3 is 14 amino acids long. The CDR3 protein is CASSPTQGDSPLHF. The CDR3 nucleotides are TGTGCCAGCTCACCAACGCAAGGGGATTCACCCCTCCACTTT. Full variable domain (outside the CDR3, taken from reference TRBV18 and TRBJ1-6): NAGVMQNPRHLVRRRGQEARLRCSPMKGHSHVYWYRQLPEEGLKFMVYLQKENIIDESGMPKERFSAEFPKEGPSILRIQQVVRGDSAAYFCASSPTQGDSPLHFGNGTRLTVT.

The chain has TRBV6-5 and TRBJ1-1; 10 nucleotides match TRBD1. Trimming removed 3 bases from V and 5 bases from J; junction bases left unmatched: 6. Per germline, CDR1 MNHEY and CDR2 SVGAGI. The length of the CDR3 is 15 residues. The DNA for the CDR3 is TGTGCCAGCAGTTATGGACAGGGGGAGTTTACTGAAGCTTTCTTT. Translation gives CASSYGQGEFTEAFF.

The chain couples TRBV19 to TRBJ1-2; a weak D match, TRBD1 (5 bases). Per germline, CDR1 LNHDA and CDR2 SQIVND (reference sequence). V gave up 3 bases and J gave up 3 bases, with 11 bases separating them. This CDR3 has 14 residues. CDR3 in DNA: TGTGCCAGTAGTATGGGGCGCACCCACTATGGCTACACCTTC. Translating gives CASSMGRTHYGYTF.

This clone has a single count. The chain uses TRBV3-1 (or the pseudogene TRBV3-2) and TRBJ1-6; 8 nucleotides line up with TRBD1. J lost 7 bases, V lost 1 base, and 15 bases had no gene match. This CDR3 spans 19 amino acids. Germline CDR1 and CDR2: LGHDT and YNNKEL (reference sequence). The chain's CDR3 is CASSQGDRTGFYENSPLHF. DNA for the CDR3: TGTGCCAGCAGCCAAGGGGATAGGACAGGGTTTTATGAGAATTCACCCCTCCACTTT.

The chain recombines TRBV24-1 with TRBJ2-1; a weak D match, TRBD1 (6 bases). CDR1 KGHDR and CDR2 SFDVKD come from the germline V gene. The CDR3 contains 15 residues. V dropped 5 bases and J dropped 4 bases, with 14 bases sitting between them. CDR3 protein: CATSGTDGTYNEQFF. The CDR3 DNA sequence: TGTGCCACCAGTGGGACAGACGGTACGTACAATGAGCAGTTCTTC.

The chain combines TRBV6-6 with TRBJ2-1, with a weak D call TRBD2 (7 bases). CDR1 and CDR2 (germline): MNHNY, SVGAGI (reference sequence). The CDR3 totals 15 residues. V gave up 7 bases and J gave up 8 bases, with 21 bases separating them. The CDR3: CASTQLRGGGDEQFF. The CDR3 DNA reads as TGTGCCAGCACCCAGTTACGCGGGGGCGGCGATGAGCAGTTCTTC.